The entry that follows covers one TCR beta chain sequence. The data derive from a study of T cells in Graves' hyperthyroidism and ophthalmopathy. The TCR beta CDR3 regions underwent amplification using RNA transcripts as the source. HTBI primers were employed in a first-round RT-PCR of the TCR CDR3. TCRdb independently ran MiXCR on the multiplex PCR reads; one entry per CDR3 protein. This sample has over 700,000 distinct CDR3 sequences, with around 38% found just once. The CDR3 contains 15 residues. V lost 8 bases, J lost 1 base, and 14 bases lay in between. The germline gives CDR1 SGHAT, CDR2 FQNNGV. Sample: blood. The sequence derives from a man aged 18 to 29 with Graves' hyperthyroidism. J is TRBJ2-2 and V is TRBV11-2; unclear D gene. DNA of the CDR3: TGTGCCAGCGGGCTTGGACGGCTGAACACCGGGGAGCTGTTTTTT. This sequence encodes CASGLGRLNTGELFF.